These T cell receptor beta chains were read from a single sample in a study of molecular identifiers for immune sequencing clone quantification. TCRdb fed the PCR reads into MiXCR, producing one record per CDR3 protein. This table holds 45,000 to 55,000 distinct CDR3 sequences, approximately 34% found once. Specimen: naive CD8+ T cells from blood, with Jurkat cell RNA spiked in. Receptor source: a human donor in good health. Some libraries in this study had Jurkat cell RNA spiked in. Each CDR3 is given with its conserved first and last residue.

v_gene	CDR3aa
TRBV7-9	CASSLGPTSGDYEQYF
TRBV12-5	CASGPMGLEESYEQYF
TRBV27	CASNSGGSRTDTQYF
TRBV10-3	CAISAEDEQYF
TRBV14	CASSEYEVSYEQYF
TRBV3-1	CASSQDTSVSSDTQYF
TRBV11-2	CASRMDTRREQYF
TRBV4-3	CASSQILDTEAFF
TRBV7-2	CASSLGSFRDRDIPGELFF
TRBV4-3	CASSPTTGTAGGAFF
TRBV5-6	CASSRWTSGGVEQYF
TRBV29-1	CSVESGPGEKLFF
TRBV7-9	CASIPDSQPAQGTPTDTQYF
TRBV7-6	CASSFSGSSGNTIYF
TRBV12-3/TRBV12-4	CASSLWGLQETQYF
TRBV5-4	CASSWGRGADTQYF
TRBV11-2	CAGSLDGYEQYF
TRBV27	CASSFGVGSSNYGYTF
TRBV4-2	CASSQGVPNSYEQYF
TRBV20-1	CSARGAPTNEKLFF
TRBV6-2/TRBV6-3	CASSYSKRGEQFF
TRBV13	CASSAYQETQYF
TRBV7-9	CASSSMGQPPTDTQYF
TRBV28	CASSPTRTPRGYEQYF
TRBV5-6	CASSLGTSYTGELFF
TRBV7-2	CASSFLLAGVDTQYF
TRBV14	CASSRDSSWYEQYF
TRBV11-2	CASRREARYNEQFF
TRBV6-5	CASSYSGSPYEQYF
TRBV28	CASSLGTAFSNQPQHF
TRBV4-3	CASSPKGAAGANVLTF
TRBV6-5	CASSYFGTHTETQYF
TRBV5-3	CASSSKRGAVTPQHF
TRBV5-1	CASSLAAETYERYF
TRBV29-1	CSVESPSGTHYGLNTEAFF
TRBV9	CASSGGGGTDTQYF
TRBV13	CASSLEREETQYF
TRBV7-7	CASSLVAGADTQYF
TRBV2	CASSESGGENTGELFF
TRBV12-3/TRBV12-4	CASSEAEKLVF
TRBV28	CASSFAGESNQPQHF
TRBV7-2	CASSLVGQGIYEQYF
TRBV11-3	CASSPTGQGHPYEQYF
TRBV5-6	CASSQSREGRNEQFF
TRBV12-3/TRBV12-4	CASSFIPRPLHF
TRBV19	CASSMGTIPWANVLTF
TRBV5-5	CASSLDDRLYNTEAFF
TRBV24-1	CATSDFPPKAYGDEQFF
TRBV25-1	CASRGAPYEQYF
TRBV27	CASSLGGNEQYF
TRBV9	CASSLKPGGDEQYF
TRBV2	CASSERRLSNQPQHF
TRBV20-1	CSARDSGTQYF
TRBV6-2/TRBV6-3	CATNLDAGLADNEQFF
TRBV9	CASSKGDYSYEQYF
TRBV5-6	CASSLYSGYYEQYF
TRBV4-2	CASSLAVEKLFF
TRBV11-2	CASSYGTSSYEQYF